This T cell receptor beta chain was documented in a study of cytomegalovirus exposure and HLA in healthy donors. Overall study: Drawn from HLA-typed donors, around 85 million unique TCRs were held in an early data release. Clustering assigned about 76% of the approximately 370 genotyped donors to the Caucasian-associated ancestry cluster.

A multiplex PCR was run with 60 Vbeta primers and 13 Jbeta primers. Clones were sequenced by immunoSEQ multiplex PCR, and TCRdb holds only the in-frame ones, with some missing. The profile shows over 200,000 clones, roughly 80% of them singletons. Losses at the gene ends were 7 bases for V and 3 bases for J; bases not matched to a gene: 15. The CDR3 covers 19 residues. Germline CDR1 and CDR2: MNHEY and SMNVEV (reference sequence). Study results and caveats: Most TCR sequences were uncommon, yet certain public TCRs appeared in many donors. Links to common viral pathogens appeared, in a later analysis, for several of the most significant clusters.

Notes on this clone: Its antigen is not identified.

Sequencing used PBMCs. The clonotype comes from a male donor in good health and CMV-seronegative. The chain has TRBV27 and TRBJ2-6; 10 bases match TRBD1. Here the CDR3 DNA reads TGTGCCAGCACCTCTTCCGGGACAGGGGTTCTTCGTGGGGCCAACGTCCTGACTTTC. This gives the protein CASTSSGTGVLRGANVLTF.